The clone carrying this TCR beta chain showed up just a few times. Its target is unknown. CDR3 length: 15 amino acids. Per germline, CDR1 LNHDA and CDR2 SQIVND (reference sequence). V lost 4 bases to trimming and J lost 3 bases, with 14 bases between them. Source study methods: Filtering differed, since immunoSEQ gave only junction sequences and no quality scores. This table comes from immunoSEQ multiplex PCR, and its TCRdb copy is limited to in-frame clones, with some not included. V, J and clone size derive from that table, while D and trimming were established from the DNA sequence. This sample has a few hundred thousand clones, with around 80% found just once. These data belong to a study of shared clonotypes between healthy human individuals. Study observations and caveats: Sequencing depth was a factor that was expected to affect clonotype sharing among donors.

The chain has TRBV19 and TRBJ2-3; the D gene is possibly TRBD2 (5 bases). Sequencing was carried out using PBMCs. The sequence came from a woman aged 40 to 49 in good health. Some clones in this sample may be carry-over from other donors' samples. CDR3 coding DNA: TGTGCCAGTAGTAGTATCGGGGAGAAGACAGATACGCAGTATTTT. Protein sequence: CASSSIGEKTDTQYF.